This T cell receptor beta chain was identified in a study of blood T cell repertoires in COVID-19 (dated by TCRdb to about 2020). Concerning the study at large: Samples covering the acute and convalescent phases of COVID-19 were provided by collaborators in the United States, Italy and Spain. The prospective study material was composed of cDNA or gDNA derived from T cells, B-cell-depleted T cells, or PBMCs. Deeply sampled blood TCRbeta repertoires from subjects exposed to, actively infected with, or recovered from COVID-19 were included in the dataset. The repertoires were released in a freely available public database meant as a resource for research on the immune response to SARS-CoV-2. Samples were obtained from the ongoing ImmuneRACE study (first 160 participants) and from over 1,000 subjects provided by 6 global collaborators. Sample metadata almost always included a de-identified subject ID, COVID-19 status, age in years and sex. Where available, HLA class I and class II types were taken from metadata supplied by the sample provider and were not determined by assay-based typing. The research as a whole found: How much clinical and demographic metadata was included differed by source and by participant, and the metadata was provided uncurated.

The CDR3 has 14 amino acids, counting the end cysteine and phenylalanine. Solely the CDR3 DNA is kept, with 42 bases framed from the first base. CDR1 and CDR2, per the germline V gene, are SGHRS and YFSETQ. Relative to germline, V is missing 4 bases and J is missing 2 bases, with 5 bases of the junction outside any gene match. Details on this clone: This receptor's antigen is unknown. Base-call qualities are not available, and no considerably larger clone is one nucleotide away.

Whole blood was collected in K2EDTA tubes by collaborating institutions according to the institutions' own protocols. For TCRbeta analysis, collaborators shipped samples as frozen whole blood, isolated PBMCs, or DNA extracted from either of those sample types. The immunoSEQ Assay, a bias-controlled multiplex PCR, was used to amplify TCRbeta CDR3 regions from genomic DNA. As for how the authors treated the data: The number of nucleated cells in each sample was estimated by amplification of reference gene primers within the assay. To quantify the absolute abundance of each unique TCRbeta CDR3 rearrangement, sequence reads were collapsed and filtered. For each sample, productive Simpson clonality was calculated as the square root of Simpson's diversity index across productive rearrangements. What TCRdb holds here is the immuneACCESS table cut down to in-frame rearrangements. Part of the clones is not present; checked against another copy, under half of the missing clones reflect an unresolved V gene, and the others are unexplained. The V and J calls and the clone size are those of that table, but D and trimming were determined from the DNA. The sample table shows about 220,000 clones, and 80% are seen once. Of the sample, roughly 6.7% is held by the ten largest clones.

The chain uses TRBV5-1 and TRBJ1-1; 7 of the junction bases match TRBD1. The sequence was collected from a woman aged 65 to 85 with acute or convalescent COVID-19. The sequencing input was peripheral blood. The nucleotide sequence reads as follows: TGCGCCAGCAGCCCTCGACAGGGAAACACTGAAGCTTTCTTT. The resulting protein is CASSPRQGNTEAFF.